The sequence of this TCR beta chain was determined in a study of T cells in localized non-small cell lung cancer. Study-wide results and caveats: In uninvolved adjacent lung, T cell clonality reached its highest value, exceeding tumor.

Details on this clone: The antigen is unknown.

The CDR3 is 13 residues long. The ends lost 6 bases at V and 12 bases at J; junction bases unmatched: 7. The germline V gene encodes CDR1 GTSNPN and CDR2 SVGIG (reference sequence). Only in-frame clones appear in the TCRdb table, and some are missing; sequencing was by immunoSEQ multiplex PCR. Of roughly 9,900 clones listed, approximately 90% were seen once; the top ten hold approximately 7.5%. This TCR came from a woman aged 35 to 70 with stage I squamous cell lung carcinoma. This chain joins TRBV30 and TRBJ1-6; TRBD1 aligns across 11 bases. The input for sequencing was peripheral blood, taken before any cancer treatment. CDR3 in DNA: TGTGCCTGTAGTCCGGGACAGGGGGGACCCCTCCACTTT. Protein: CACSPGQGGPLHF.